This T cell receptor beta chain was recorded in a study of blood T cell repertoires in COVID-19 (dated by TCRdb to about 2020). About the investigation overall: Samples from collaborators originated in the United States, Italy and Spain and spanned both the acute and convalescent phases of COVID-19. The samples were drawn from two sources: the first 160 participants of the ongoing ImmuneRACE study, and 1,254 subjects contributed by 6 global collaborators. Subjects who had been exposed to COVID-19, were actively infected with it, or had recovered from it provided the deeply sampled blood TCRbeta repertoires that made up the dataset. Where available, HLA class I and class II types were taken from metadata supplied by the sample provider and were not determined by assay-based typing. The material from the prospective study consisted of cDNA or gDNA derived from T cells, B-cell-depleted T cells, or PBMCs. A freely available public database, intended as a resource for researchers studying the immune response to SARS-CoV-2, is where the repertoires were released. The sample metadata nearly always contained a de-identified subject ID, COVID-19 status, age in years and sex. Beyond this particular receptor, the publication reports: The quantity of clinical and demographic metadata differed by source and by participant and was supplied without curation.

TCRbeta CDR3 regions were amplified from genomic DNA by means of the immunoSEQ Assay, a bias-controlled multiplex PCR. On the study's bioinformatics: Within the assay, amplification of reference gene primers was used to estimate how many nucleated cells each sample contained. Sequence reads were collapsed and filtered to measure the absolute abundance of every unique TCRbeta CDR3 rearrangement. Productive Simpson clonality was computed per sample as the square root of Simpson's diversity index over productive rearrangements. Not all clones reach the TCRdb copy of this immuneACCESS table, which keeps in-frame sequences only. Checked studies attribute under half of the gap to unresolved V genes and leave the rest unexplained. Clone size and V and J calls were adopted from that table, with D and trimming inferred from the DNA. This sample lists about 48,000 clones; 82% were detected once. Roughly 7.3% of the sample goes to the ten largest clones.

Collaborating institutions collected whole blood in K2EDTA tubes following their own protocols. For TCRbeta analysis, collaborator samples were shipped as frozen whole blood, as isolated PBMCs, or as DNA extracted from either sample type. Concerning this clone itself: Its antigen has not been determined. Base qualities are missing; no much larger clone stands one base away.

The CDR3 starts with the cysteine, ends with the phenylalanine, and has 15 residues. Only the CDR3 DNA is retained, 45 bases long and in frame from the first base. At the junction V is shortened by 6 bases and J by 0 bases, with 12 bases in between. The germline V gene (reference sequence) yields LNHDA for CDR1 and SQIVND for CDR2. The origin of this receptor is a man in his forties or fifties with acute or convalescent COVID-19. Here the chain combines TRBV19 and TRBJ1-5; the D gene identity is not certain. The material sequenced was peripheral blood. The base sequence is TGTGCCAGTAGGAGGCAGAGAGATAGCAATCAGCCCCAGCATTTT. It translates to CASRRQRDSNQPQHF.